This entry describes one T cell receptor beta chain. This sample is drawn from a study of blood T cell repertoires in COVID-19. Study background: COVID-19 samples collected from the United States, Italy and Spain covered acute and convalescent phases. Nucleic acid was either cDNA or gDNA, and it came from T cells, B-cell-depleted T cells, or PBMCs.

In the source study's methods: It was from reference gene primer amplification that nucleated cell counts were estimated. Only in-frame clones appear in the TCRdb table, and some are missing; sequencing was by immunoSEQ multiplex PCR. V and J calls and clone size come straight from that table; D and trimming were deduced from the DNA. Here the sample spans 140,000 to 150,000 clones, about 85% being singletons. The CDR3 totals 14 residues. Losses at the gene ends were 6 bases for V and 3 bases for J; bases not matched to a gene: 6. Looked up from germline, CDR1 is MNHEY and CDR2 is SVGAGI. The V and J genes are TRBV6-5 and TRBJ2-3; 7 nucleotides line up with TRBD2. Input material: peripheral blood. This receptor was taken from a middle-aged woman with active or convalescent COVID-19. CDR3 region: CASRREGLTDTQYF. CDR3 bases: TGTGCCAGCAGAAGGGAGGGCCTTACAGATACGCAGTATTTT.